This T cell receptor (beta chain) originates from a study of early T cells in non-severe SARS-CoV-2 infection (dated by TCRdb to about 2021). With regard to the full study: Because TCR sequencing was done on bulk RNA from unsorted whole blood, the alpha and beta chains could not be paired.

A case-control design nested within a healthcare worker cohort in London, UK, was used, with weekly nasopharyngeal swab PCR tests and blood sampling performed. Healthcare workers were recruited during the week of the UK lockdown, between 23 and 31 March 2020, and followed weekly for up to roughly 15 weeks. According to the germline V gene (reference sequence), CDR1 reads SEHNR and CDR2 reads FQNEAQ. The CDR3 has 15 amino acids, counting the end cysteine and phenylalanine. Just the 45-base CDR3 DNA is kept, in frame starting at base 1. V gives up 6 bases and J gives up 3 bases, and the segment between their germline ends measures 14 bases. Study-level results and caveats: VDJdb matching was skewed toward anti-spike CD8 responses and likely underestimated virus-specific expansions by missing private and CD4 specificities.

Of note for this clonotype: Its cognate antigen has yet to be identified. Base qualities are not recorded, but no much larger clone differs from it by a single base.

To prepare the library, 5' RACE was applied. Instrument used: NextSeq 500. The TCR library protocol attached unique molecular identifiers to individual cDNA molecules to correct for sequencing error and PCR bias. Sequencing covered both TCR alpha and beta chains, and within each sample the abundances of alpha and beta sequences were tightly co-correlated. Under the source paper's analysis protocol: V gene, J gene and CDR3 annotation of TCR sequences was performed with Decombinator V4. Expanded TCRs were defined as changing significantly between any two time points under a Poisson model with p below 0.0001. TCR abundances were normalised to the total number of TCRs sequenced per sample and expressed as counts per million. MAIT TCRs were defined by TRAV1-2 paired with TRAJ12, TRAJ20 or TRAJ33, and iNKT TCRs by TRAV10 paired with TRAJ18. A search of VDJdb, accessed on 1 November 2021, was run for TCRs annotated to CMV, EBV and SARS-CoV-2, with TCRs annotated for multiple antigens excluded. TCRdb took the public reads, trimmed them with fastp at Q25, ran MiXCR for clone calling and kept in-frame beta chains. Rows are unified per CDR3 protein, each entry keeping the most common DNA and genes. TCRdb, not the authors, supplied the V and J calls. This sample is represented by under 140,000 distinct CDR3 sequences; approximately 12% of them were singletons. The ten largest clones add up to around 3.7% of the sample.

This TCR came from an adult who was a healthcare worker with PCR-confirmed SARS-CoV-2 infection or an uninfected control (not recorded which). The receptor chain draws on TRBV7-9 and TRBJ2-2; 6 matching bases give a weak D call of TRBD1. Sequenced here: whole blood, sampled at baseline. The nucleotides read TGTGCCAGCAGACAGAGGGCAGGGGACACCGGGGAGCTGTTTTTT. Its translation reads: CASRQRAGDTGELFF.